These 17 T cell receptor beta chains were sequenced from one sample in a study of vaccination effects on CD4 cells after COVID-19. ViraFEST used viral peptide pools to expand antigen-specific CD4+ T cells before sequencing. Cells that had been cultured for 10 days were the source of isolated CD4+ T cells. It was between March and December 2020 that the person had a SARS-CoV-2 infection confirmed by PCR. Method: immunoSEQ multiplex PCR; TCRdb's copy keeps in-frame clones and lacks some. The sample consists of tens of thousands of clones, around 74% of them appearing once. No antigen has been identified for these receptors. Sequenced here: CD4+ T cells from PBMCs cultured with a peptide pool, sampled before COVID-19 vaccination. The source is a human donor who had a prior SARS-CoV-2 infection.

The CDR3 loop is CAWSVDRVPGANVLTF. The CDR3 DNA follows: TGTGCCTGGAGTGTAGACAGGGTACCTGGGGCCAACGTCCTGACTTTC. V gene TRBV30 combines with J gene TRBJ2-6, with 7 nucleotides matching TRBD1. Germline assignment: CDR1 GTSNPN and CDR2 SVGIG (reference sequence). The V gene end was trimmed by 0 bases and the J gene end by 2 bases; junction bases not matched to a gene: 4. The CDR3 loop spans 16 amino acids.

The V and J genes are TRBV3-1 (or the pseudogene TRBV3-2) and TRBJ2-5, with D perhaps TRBD2 (5 bases). V was shortened by 0 bases and J by 3 bases, with 20 bases between the two germline ends. CDR3 length: 18 amino acids. Germline values: CDR1 LGHDT, CDR2 YNNKEL (reference sequence). The CDR3 reads CASSQEGPGMFGEETQYF. CDR3 DNA sequence: TGTGCCAGCAGCCAAGAGGGTCCGGGGATGTTCGGAGAAGAGACCCAGTACTTC.

This chain uses TRBV24-1 with TRBJ2-1; 8 positions match TRBD2. The V segment lost 6 bases and the J segment 1 base; nucleotides outside the gene matches: 13. The CDR3 covers 18 residues. Germline values: CDR1 KGHDR, CDR2 SFDVKD. The CDR3 loop reads CATSPGYESGRSYNEQFF. DNA of the CDR3: TGTGCCACCAGTCCGGGATATGAAAGCGGGAGATCCTACAATGAGCAGTTCTTC.

The chain joins TRBV12-3 or TRBV12-4 to TRBJ1-2; 8 positions match TRBD1. The CDR3 extends over 12 amino acids. V shed 6 bases and J 13 bases; nucleotides not matched to a gene: 10. CDR3 DNA sequence: TGTGCCAGCAGCCAACGGACAGGGTCAAGCACCTTC. It yields the protein CASSQRTGSSTF.

The rearrangement uses TRBV18 and TRBJ1-2; 10 nucleotides align to TRBD1. Germline V CDR1 and CDR2: KGHSH, LQKENI. V lost 6 bases, J lost 7 bases, and 8 bases stayed unmatched. This CDR3 comprises 14 residues. The CDR3 sequence: CASSPGQGFAGYTF. For the CDR3, the DNA is TGTGCCAGCTCCCCGGGACAGGGGTTTGCTGGCTACACCTTC.

The V and J genes are TRBV11-2 and TRBJ2-3; 7 nucleotides match TRBD2. Trimming took 5 bases from V and 7 from J; bases not matched to a gene: 15. The CDR3 length is 16 residues. CDR1 is SGHAT and CDR2 is FQNNGV in the germline V gene. The CDR3 protein is CASSETPRGEGNTQYF. As DNA, the CDR3 is TGTGCCAGCAGCGAAACCCCACGGGGGGAGGGGAATACGCAGTATTTT.

The chain combines TRBV2 with TRBJ2-1; possibly TRBD1 for D (5 bases). The CDR3 spans 14 residues. Germline V lookup: CDR1 SNHLY, CDR2 FYNNEI. V lost 8 bases and J lost 4, with 15 bases in between. CDR3 in DNA: TGTGCCAGCGTTCAGGGCCGGGTTTACAATGAGCAGTTCTTC. Its protein is CASVQGRVYNEQFF.

This clone was seen a few times. Here the CDR3 reads CASSAQDSGRQFF. DNA for the CDR3: TGTGCCAGCAGCGCCCAGGACAGTGGACGGCAGTTCTTC. The V and J genes are TRBV11-3 and TRBJ2-1, with a tentative D call TRBD1 (6 bases). The CDR3 is 13 amino acids. Germline V gene data show CDR1 as SGHNT and CDR2 as YENEEA. V was cut by 5 bases and J by 12 bases, with 17 bases left in between.

This chain uses TRBV7-2 with TRBJ2-3; 12 bases align to TRBD2. The trim removed 4 bases at V and 2 bases at J, leaving 10 bases unmatched. Per germline, CDR1 SGHTA and CDR2 FQGNSA. This CDR3 region has 18 residues. DNA for the CDR3: TGTGCCAGCAGCTCTACTCCAGGACTAGCGGGGAACACAGATACGCAGTATTTT. Translating it yields CASSSTPGLAGNTDTQYF.

The CDR3 sequence: CASSHGRSTQYF. CDR3 nucleotides: TGTGCCAGCAGCCACGGGCGGAGTACGCAGTATTTT. The V gene is TRBV3-1 (or the pseudogene TRBV3-2), the J gene TRBJ2-3, with unresolved D. Germline CDR1 and CDR2: LGHDT and YNNKEL (reference sequence). With 3 bases removed from V and 8 bases from J, the gap between germline ends came to 9 bases. The CDR3 sequence is 12 residues long.

The V gene is TRBV11-3, the J gene TRBJ2-7; D uncertain. This CDR3 contains 11 residues. Germline V gene sequence: CDR1 SGHNT, CDR2 YENEEA. Deletions cut 5 bases from V and 5 bases from J, with 7 bases between. DNA for the CDR3: TGTGCCAGCAGCCCCCCCCACGAGCAGTACTTC. Protein sequence: CASSPPHEQYF.

The chain couples TRBV5-1 to TRBJ2-1; maybe TRBD1 (5 bases). The CDR3 extends over 15 amino acids. The ends were cut back, 0 bases at V and 6 bases at J, with 13 bases in the middle. CDR1 is SGHRS and CDR2 is YFSETQ in the germline V gene. The CDR3 spells CASSLDGQGPNEQFF. CDR3 in DNA: TGCGCCAGCAGCTTGGACGGTCAGGGCCCCAATGAGCAGTTCTTC.

The chain is built from TRBV6-2 or TRBV6-3 and TRBJ2-3; the D is unclear. Trimming stripped 6 bases from V and 2 bases from J, with 15 bases between. Per germline, CDR1 MNHEY and CDR2 SVGEGT. The CDR3 totals 15 residues. CDR3: CASSPGSRATDTQYF. CDR3 DNA: TGTGCCAGCAGCCCGGGTTCCCGGGCCACAGATACGCAGTATTTT.

This rearrangement joins TRBV7-3 to TRBJ2-3, with 11 bases matching TRBD2. The CDR3 is made up of 16 amino acids. Germline V gene lookup returns CDR1 SGHTA and CDR2 FQGTGA. V was clipped by 5 bases and J by 2 bases; unmatched bases: 6. DNA for the CDR3: TGTGCCAGCAGCCCCATTAGCGGGGGGGCCACAGATACGCAGTATTTT. This encodes CASSPISGGATDTQYF.

The chain recombines TRBV6-5 with TRBJ1-1, with D possibly being TRBD1 (6 bases). Trimming left V 6 bases short and J 3 bases short, with 14 bases between. The CDR3 contains 14 residues. Germline V gene lookup returns CDR1 MNHEY and CDR2 SVGAGI. The CDR3 reads CASRHQGWDTEAFF. Written as DNA, the CDR3 is TGTGCCAGCAGACACCAGGGGTGGGACACTGAAGCTTTCTTT.

The chain carries TRBV5-1 and TRBJ2-1; D gene unclear. This CDR3 has 14 amino acids. V lost 3 bases, J lost 8 bases, and 15 bases lay in between. Germline CDR1 SGHRS, CDR2 YFSETQ. CDR3 DNA: TGCGCCAGCAGCTCCCGGCTTCCAGACGATGAGCAGTTCTTC. Its protein product is CASSSRLPDDEQFF.

This clone has more than one count but fewer than ten. The chain carries TRBV11-3 and TRBJ1-5, with unresolved D. Looked up from germline, CDR1 is SGHNT and CDR2 is YENEEA. CDR3 size: 13 residues. With 0 bases removed from V and 7 bases from J, the gap between germline ends came to 7 bases. The CDR3 nucleotides are TGTGCCAGCAGCTTAGAGGCGGGGCAGCCCCAGCATTTT. Protein sequence: CASSLEAGQPQHF.